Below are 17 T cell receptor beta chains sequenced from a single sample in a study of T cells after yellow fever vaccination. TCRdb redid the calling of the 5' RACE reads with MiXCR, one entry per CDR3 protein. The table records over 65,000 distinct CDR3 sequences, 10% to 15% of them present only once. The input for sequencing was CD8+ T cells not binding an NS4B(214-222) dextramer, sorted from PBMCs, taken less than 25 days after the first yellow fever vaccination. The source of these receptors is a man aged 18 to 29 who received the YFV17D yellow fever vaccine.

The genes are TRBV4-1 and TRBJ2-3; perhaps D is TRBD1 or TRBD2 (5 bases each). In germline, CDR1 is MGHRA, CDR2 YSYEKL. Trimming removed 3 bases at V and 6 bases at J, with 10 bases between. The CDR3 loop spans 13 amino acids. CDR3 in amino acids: CASSQLGEDTQYF. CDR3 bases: TGCGCCAGCAGCCAGTTGGGGGAGGATACGCAGTATTTT.

CDR3 sequence: CASSFEGSLSYEQYF. The CDR3 DNA sequence: TGTGCCAGCAGTTTTGAAGGAAGCCTCTCCTACGAGCAGTACTTC. The chain employs TRBV12-3 or TRBV12-4 and TRBJ2-7; D unresolved. The CDR3 sequence is 15 residues long. Trimming shortened V by 3 bases and J by 0 bases, and 12 bases separated the two germline ends.

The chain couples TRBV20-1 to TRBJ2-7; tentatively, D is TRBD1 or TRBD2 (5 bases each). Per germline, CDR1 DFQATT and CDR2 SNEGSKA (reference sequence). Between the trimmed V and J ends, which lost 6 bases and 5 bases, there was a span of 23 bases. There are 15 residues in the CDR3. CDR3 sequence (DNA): TGCAGTGCGGCATTGCTGGGGGACCCCCTGGACGAGCAGTACTTC. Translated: CSAALLGDPLDEQYF.

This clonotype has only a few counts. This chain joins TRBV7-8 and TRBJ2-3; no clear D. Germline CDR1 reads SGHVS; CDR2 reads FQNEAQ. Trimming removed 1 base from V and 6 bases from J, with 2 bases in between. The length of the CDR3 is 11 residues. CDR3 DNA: TGTGCCAGCAGCTTAGTGGATACGCAGTATTTT. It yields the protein CASSLVDTQYF.

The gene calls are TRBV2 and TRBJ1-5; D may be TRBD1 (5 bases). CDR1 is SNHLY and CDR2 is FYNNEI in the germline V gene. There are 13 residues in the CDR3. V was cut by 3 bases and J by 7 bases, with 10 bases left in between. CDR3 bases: TGTGCCAGCAGTGAGCGGGGGTGGCAGCCCCAGCATTTT. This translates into CASSERGWQPQHF.

The CDR3 reads CASSLGSQPQHF. The CDR3 region has the DNA TGTGCCAGCAGCTTGGGGAGTCAGCCCCAGCATTTT. The V call is TRBV5-4, the J call TRBJ1-5; D is undetermined. Trimming left V 0 bases short and J 6 bases short, with 4 bases between. Germline CDR1 is SGHNT and CDR2 is YYREEE (reference sequence). CDR3 length equals 12 residues.

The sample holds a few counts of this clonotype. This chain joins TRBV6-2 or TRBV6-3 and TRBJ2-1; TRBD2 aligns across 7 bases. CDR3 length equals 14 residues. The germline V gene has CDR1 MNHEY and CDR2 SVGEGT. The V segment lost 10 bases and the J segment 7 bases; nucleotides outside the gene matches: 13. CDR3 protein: CATTLGGNGNEQFF. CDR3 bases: TGTGCCACCACATTGGGGGGGAATGGTAATGAGCAGTTCTTC.

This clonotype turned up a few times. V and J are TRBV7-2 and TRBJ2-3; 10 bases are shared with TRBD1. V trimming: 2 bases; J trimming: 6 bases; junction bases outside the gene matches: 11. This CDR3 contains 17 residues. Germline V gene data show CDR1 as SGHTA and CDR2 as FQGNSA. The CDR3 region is CASSLYPGTGEEDTQYF. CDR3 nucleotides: TGTGCCAGCAGCTTATACCCCGGGACAGGGGAGGAGGATACGCAGTATTTT.

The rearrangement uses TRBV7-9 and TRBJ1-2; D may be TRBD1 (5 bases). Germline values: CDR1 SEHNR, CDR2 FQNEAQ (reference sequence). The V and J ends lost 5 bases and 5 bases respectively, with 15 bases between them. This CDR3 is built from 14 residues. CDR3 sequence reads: CASSPGARRYGYTF. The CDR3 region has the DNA TGTGCCAGCAGCCCCGGGGCAAGGCGGTATGGCTACACCTTC.

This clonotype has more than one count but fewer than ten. The CDR3: CASLGGAPAGYTF. CDR3 nucleotide sequence: TGTGCCAGCCTAGGGGGCGCCCCGGCTGGCTACACCTTC. The chain has TRBV5-4 and TRBJ1-2; 7 positions match TRBD1. CDR1 and CDR2 from the germline V gene are SGHNT and YYREEE (reference sequence). The CDR3 has 13 amino acids. Trimming at V came to 7 bases and at J to 7 bases, leaving 10 bases not matched to a gene.

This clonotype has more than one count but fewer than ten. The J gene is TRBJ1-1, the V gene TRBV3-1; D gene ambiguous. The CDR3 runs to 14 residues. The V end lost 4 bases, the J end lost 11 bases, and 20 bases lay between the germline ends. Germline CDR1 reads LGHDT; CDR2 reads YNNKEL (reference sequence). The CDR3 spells CASSPRGGVTRAFF. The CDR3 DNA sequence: TGTGCCAGCAGCCCCAGAGGTGGGGTAACGCGGGCTTTCTTT.

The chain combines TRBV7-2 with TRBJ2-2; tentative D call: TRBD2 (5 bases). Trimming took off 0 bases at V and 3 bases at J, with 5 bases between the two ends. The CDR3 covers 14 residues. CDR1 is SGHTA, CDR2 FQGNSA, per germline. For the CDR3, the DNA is TGTGCCAGCAGCTTAGCGGACTACACCGGGGAGCTGTTTTTT. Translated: CASSLADYTGELFF.

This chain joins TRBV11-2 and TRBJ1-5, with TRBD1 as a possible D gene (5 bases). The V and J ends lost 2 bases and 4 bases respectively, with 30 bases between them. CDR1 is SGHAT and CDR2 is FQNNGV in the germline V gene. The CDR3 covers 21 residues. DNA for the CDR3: TGTGCCAGCAGCTTATCTCCCAAGAAGTTCAACTGGGGGGGATTGAATCAGCCCCAGCATTTT. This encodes CASSLSPKKFNWGGLNQPQHF. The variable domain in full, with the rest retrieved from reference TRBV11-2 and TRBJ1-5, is EAGVAQSPRYKIIEKRQSVAFWCNPISGHATLYWYQQILGQGPKLLIQFQNNGVVDDSQLPKDRFSAERLKGVDSTLKIQPAKLEDSAVYLCASSLSPKKFNWGGLNQPQHFGDGTRLSIL.

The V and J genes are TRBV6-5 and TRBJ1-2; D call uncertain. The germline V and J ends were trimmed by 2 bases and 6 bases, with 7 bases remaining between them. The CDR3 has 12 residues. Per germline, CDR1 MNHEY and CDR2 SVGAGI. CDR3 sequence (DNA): TGTGCCAGCAGTTACGGAATGCATGGCTACACCTTC. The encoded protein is CASSYGMHGYTF.

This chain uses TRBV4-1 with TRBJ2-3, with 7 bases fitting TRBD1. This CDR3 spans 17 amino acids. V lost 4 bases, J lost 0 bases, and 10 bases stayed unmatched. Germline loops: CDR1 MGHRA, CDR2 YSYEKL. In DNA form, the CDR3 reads TGCGCCAGCAGCCTTCCAAGACAGGGAAGAAGCACAGATACGCAGTATTTT. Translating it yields CASSLPRQGRSTDTQYF.

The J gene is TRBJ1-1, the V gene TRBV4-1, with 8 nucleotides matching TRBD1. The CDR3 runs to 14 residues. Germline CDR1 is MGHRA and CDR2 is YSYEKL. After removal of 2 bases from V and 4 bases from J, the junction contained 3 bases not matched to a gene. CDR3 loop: CASSQQGAATEAFF. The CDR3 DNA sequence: TGCGCCAGCAGCCAACAGGGGGCGGCCACTGAAGCTTTCTTT.

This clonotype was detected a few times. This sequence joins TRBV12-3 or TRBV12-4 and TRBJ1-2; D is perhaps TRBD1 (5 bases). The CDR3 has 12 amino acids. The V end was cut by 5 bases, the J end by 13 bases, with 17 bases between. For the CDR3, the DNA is TGTGCCAGCAGTCCCCGGAGTGGGGCTGGCACCTTC. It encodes CASSPRSGAGTF.